This T cell receptor beta chain originates from a study of CD8 T cells in Susac syndrome. With random hexamers, 0.5 to 1 ug RNA was reverse transcribed. immunoSEQ multiplex PCR amplified TCR beta CDR3 across 54 Vbeta, 13 Jbeta. TCRdb recomputed calls from the immunoSEQ multiplex PCR reads with MiXCR, one row per CDR3 protein. The sample lists hundreds of thousands of distinct CDR3 sequences, approximately 90% occurring once. The CDR3 contains 13 residues. The ends were cut back, 4 bases at V and 9 bases at J, with 13 bases in the middle. CDR1 and CDR2 (germline): SGHDN, FVKESK. The study sequenced TCR beta in blood CD8+ and CD4+ T cells. The multiple sclerosis controls comprised treatment-naive patients whose relapsing-remitting disease was stable or active. TEMRA cells were enriched by FACS, while CD8+ and CD4+ T cells were obtained through a negative isolation that was performed magnetically.

Sequenced material: CD8+ T cells from PBMCs. The receptor was derived from a human donor with multiple sclerosis. The V call is TRBV14, the J call TRBJ2-1; perhaps TRBD2 as D (7 bases). The CDR3 region has the DNA TGTGCCAGCAGCCCCCGGGGGGCCCCTGAGCAGTTCTTC. Translated, it gives CASSPRGAPEQFF.